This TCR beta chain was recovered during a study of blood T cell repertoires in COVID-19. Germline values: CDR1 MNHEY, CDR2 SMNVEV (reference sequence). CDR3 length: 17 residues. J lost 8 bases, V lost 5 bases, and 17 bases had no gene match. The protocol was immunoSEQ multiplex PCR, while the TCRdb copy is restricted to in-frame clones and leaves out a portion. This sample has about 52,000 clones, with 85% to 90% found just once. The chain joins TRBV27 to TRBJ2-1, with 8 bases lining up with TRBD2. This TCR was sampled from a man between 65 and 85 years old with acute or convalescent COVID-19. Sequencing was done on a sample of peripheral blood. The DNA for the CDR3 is TGTGCCAGCAGTCCCCCTCCGGGGCTAGCGGGTGGACATGAGCAGTTCTTC. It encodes CASSPPPGLAGGHEQFF.